The entry that follows covers one T cell receptor beta chain sequence. Its antigen is undetermined. The authors reverse transcribed all of the isolated RNA, so sequencing captured expressed TCRB transcripts. Assay used: immunoSEQ multiplex PCR; TCRdb lists only in-frame clones, some missing. The data contain under 850,000 clones, 10% to 15% of them singletons. The sample belongs to a study of beta chain features in type 1 diabetes. V gave up 0 bases and J gave up 3 bases; unmatched junction bases: 9. Germline loops: CDR1 SGDLS, CDR2 YYNGEE. The CDR3 has 18 amino acids. Findings and caveats of the study: Type 1 diabetes patients had TCRB CDR3s that were shorter (moderately but significantly so) in all four CD4+ subsets.

This sequence was found in a man between 18 and 29 years old with type 1 diabetes. The rearrangement links TRBV9 to TRBJ2-2; 9 nucleotides align to TRBD2. The specimen sequenced was naive CD4+ T cells from blood. This CDR3 is CASSVDAGGQVDTGELFF. CDR3 DNA: TGTGCCAGCAGCGTAGATGCGGGGGGGCAGGTAGACACCGGGGAGCTGTTTTTT.